Reported below is one TCR beta chain. These data belong to a study of blood T cell repertoires in COVID-19. V shed 6 bases, J shed 0 bases, and the junction held 3 bases outside the gene matches. CDR1 LNHDA and CDR2 SQIVND come from the germline V gene (reference sequence). CDR3 length: 14 amino acids. Using immunoSEQ multiplex PCR, the repertoire was profiled, and TCRdb retains in-frame clones only, with some absent. The table shows tens of thousands of clones, with roughly 87% occurring only once. V and J are TRBV19 and TRBJ1-1, with 8 bases lining up with TRBD1. The sequenced sample consisted of peripheral blood. The sequence was collected from a man at least 80 years old in a cohort sampled during active COVID-19. The DNA for the CDR3 is TGTGCCAGTAGGACAGGGGTAATGAACACTGAAGCTTTCTTT. It is translated as CASRTGVMNTEAFF.